The 7 T cell receptor beta chains reported below all come from one sample, sequenced in a study of blood T cell repertoires in COVID-19 (dated by TCRdb to 2020 to 2022). To prepare the library, the immunoSEQ multiplex PCR assay was applied. TCRdb limited this immuneACCESS table to in-frame rearrangements with V and J called. A share of clones is missing; checked studies link under half to unresolved V genes, and the rest is unexplained. This sample lists around 250,000 clones; 80% to 90% were detected once. The biggest ten clones account for about 3% of the sample. Sequences were obtained from peripheral blood. The source of these receptors is a woman aged 25 to 39 with active or convalescent COVID-19.

The J gene is TRBJ1-6, the V gene TRBV15, with D hard to call. With 0 bases removed from V and 10 bases from J, the gap between germline ends came to 16 bases. Germline V CDR1 and CDR2: LNHNV, YYDKDF (reference sequence). The CDR3 totals 16 residues. CDR3 sequence: CATSRDRGSGGSPLHF. The CDR3 bases are TGTGCCACCAGCAGAGATCGAGGGTCAGGAGGCTCACCCCTCCACTTT. Full variable domain (outside the CDR3, taken from reference TRBV15 and TRBJ1-6): DAMVIQNPRYQVTQFGKPVTLSCSQTLNHNVMYWYQQKSSQAPKLLFHYYDKDFNNEADTPDNFQSRRPNTSFCFLDIRSPGLGDTAMYLCATSRDRGSGGSPLHFGNGTRLTVT.

V is TRBV3-1 (or the pseudogene TRBV3-2) and J is TRBJ2-1; TRBD2 matches at 11 bases. With V trimmed by 3 bases and J by 8 bases, 6 bases remained unmatched. Per germline, CDR1 LGHDT and CDR2 YNNKEL (reference sequence). The CDR3 has 15 residues. The CDR3: CASSHLAGGNHEQFF. CDR3 sequence (DNA): TGTGCCAGCAGCCATCTAGCGGGGGGAAACCATGAGCAGTTCTTC.

CDR3 coding DNA: TGTGCCAGCAGCATACGAGCGCGTGACACCGGGGAGCTGTTTTTT. Translated: CASSIRARDTGELFF. The chain joins TRBV5-6 to TRBJ2-2; D gene ambiguous. CDR1 is SGHDT, CDR2 YYEEEE, per germline. There are 15 residues in the CDR3. With 4 bases removed from V and 3 bases from J, the gap between germline ends came to 13 bases.

The V and J genes are TRBV27 and TRBJ1-1; no reliable D call. With 7 bases removed from V and 5 bases from J, the gap between germline ends came to 23 bases. This CDR3 comprises 16 residues. Germline CDR1 and CDR2: MNHEY and SMNVEV (reference sequence). In DNA form, the CDR3 reads TGTGCCAGCAAGCCCGGAAGAGGGCCCTGGTTGACTGAAGCTTTCTTT. The encoded protein is CASKPGRGPWLTEAFF.

This clone was picked up one time. Other DNA sequences in this sample translate to the same CDR3. V usage is TRBV19 and J usage is TRBJ1-1; D gene unclear. V was cut by 1 base and J by 3 bases, with 6 bases left in between. CDR3 length: 13 residues. Germline CDR1 LNHDA, CDR2 SQIVND (reference sequence). In nucleotides, the CDR3 is TGTGCCAGTAGTATAGTTCAGGACACTGAAGCTTTCTTT. As protein: CASSIVQDTEAFF.

This rearrangement joins TRBV12-5 to TRBJ2-2; a weak D match, TRBD1 (6 bases). Trimming pared 1 base from V and 0 bases from J, leaving 6 bases between. The CDR3 is made up of 15 amino acids. Germline CDR1 LGHNT, CDR2 FRNRAP. Here the CDR3 DNA reads TGTGCTAGTGGTTTGGGACAGGCGAACACCGGGGAGCTGTTTTTT. Translated: CASGLGQANTGELFF.

This chain links TRBV10-3 with TRBJ2-3, with D perhaps matching TRBD2 (7 bases). V lost 6 bases and J lost 2, with 15 bases in between. The CDR3 contains 15 residues. Germline CDR1 ENHRY, CDR2 SYGVKD. CDR3 residues: CAIRSSGGNTDTQYF. The CDR3 DNA reads TGTGCCATCAGATCGTCGGGGGGCAACACAGATACGCAGTATTTT.